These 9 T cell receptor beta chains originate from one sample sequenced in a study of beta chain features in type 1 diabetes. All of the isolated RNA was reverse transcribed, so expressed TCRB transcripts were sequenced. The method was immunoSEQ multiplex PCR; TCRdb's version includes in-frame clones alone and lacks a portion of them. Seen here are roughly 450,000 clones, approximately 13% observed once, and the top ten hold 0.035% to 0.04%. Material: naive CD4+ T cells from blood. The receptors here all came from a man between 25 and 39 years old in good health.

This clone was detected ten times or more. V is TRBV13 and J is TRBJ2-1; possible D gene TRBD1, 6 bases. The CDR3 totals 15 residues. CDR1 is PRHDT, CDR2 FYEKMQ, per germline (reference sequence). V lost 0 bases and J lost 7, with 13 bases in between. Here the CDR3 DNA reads TGTGCCAGCAGCTTAGGCGACCGTACAGGGAATGAGCAGTTCTTC. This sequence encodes CASSLGDRTGNEQFF.

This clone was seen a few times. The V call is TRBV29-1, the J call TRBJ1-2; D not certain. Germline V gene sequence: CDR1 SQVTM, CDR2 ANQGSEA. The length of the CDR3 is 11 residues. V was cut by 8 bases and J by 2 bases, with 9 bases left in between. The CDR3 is CSIERNYGYTF. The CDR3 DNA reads TGCAGCATAGAAAGAAACTATGGCTACACCTTC.

This CDR3 reads CASSRDRDLNTEAFF. DNA for the CDR3: TGTGCCAGCAGCCGGGACAGGGACCTGAACACTGAAGCTTTCTTT. The rearrangement joins TRBV4-2 to TRBJ1-1; 9 bases line up with TRBD1. Germline CDR1 is LGHNA and CDR2 is YNFKEQ. Losses at the gene ends were 4 bases for V and 0 bases for J; bases not matched to a gene: 3. The CDR3 is 15 amino acids.

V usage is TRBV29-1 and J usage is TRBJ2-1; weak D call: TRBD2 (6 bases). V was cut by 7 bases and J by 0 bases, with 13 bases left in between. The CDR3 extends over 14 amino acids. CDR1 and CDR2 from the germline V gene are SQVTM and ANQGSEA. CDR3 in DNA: TGCAGCGGGGCGGGGATAAGCTCCTACAATGAGCAGTTCTTC. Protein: CSGAGISSYNEQFF.

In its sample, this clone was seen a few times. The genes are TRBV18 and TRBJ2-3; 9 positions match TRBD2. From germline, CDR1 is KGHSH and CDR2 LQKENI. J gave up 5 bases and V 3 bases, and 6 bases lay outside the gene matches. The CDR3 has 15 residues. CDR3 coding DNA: TGTGCCAGCTCACCCGTAGCGGGAGTGGGAGATACGCAGTATTTT. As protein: CASSPVAGVGDTQYF.

CDR3 bases: TGCAGCGTTGTAGAGGTCCAGGCAGATACGCAGTATTTT. This encodes CSVVEVQADTQYF. The chain recombines TRBV29-1 with TRBJ2-3; D uncertain. Germline CDR1 and CDR2: SQVTM and ANQGSEA. V was clipped by 4 bases and J by 4 bases, with 12 bases between them. There are 13 residues in the CDR3.

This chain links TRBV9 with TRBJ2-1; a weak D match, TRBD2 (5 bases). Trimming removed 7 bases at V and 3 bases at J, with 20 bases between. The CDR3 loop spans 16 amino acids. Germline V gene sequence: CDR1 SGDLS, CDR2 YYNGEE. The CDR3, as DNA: TGTGCCAGCGGCCAACTTACTAGTTCGGTCTACAATGAGCAGTTCTTC. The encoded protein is CASGQLTSSVYNEQFF.

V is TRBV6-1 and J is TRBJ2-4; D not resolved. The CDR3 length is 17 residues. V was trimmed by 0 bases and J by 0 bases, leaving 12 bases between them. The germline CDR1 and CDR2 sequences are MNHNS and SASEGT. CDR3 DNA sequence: TGTGCCAGCAGTGAAGCGGAGATAACTCTAGCCAAAAACATTCAGTACTTC. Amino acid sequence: CASSEAEITLAKNIQYF.

The CDR3 loop reads CASVKQGSNQPQHF. CDR3 nucleotide sequence: TGTGCCAGCGTAAAACAGGGTAGCAATCAGCCCCAGCATTTT. The chain joins TRBV6-6 to TRBJ1-5; possible D gene TRBD1, 6 bases. V lost 8 bases and J 0 bases, leaving 11 bases between the germline ends. CDR3 length: 14 amino acids. Germline values: CDR1 MNHNY, CDR2 SVGAGI (reference sequence).